The source of this T cell receptor (beta chain) is a study of blood T cells in healthy people across ages. Notes on the study in general: Comparison with aged donors showed that long-lived donors had more naive CD4+ cells and higher diversity. A strong correlation between TCR beta diversity and naive T cell percentage was seen. A conclusive naive versus antigen-experienced comparison was prevented by the unsorted PBMCs.

Regarding this clonotype: Antigen specificity is unknown. The junction shows a germline mismatch at one end, possibly a read error.

Germline CDR1 and CDR2: LGHDT and YNNKEL (reference sequence). The CDR3 sequence is 15 residues long. Next came a second PCR, run for about 6 to 12 cycles, which used a sample-barcoded 5' primer along with a J-beta primer mix. TCRdb fed the 5' RACE reads into MiXCR, producing one record per CDR3 protein. Counted here are over a million distinct CDR3 sequences, about 45% occurring once; the ten biggest clones make up about 4.1%. The sequenced sample consisted of blood. This clonotype originated in a woman aged 18 to 35 in good health. The chain links TRBV3-1 to TRBJ1-5; D is uncertain. CDR3 amino acids: CASSQDRLSNRPQHF. The CDR3 DNA sequence: TGTGCCAGCAGCCAAGACAGACTTAGCAATCGGCCCCAGCATTTT.